This T cell receptor (beta chain) emerged from a study of blood T cell repertoires in COVID-19 (TCRdb year 2020). A note on the overall study: Samples covering the acute and convalescent phases of COVID-19 were provided by collaborators in the United States, Italy and Spain. Nearly every sample came with metadata listing a de-identified subject ID, COVID-19 status, age in years and sex. Deeply sampled blood TCRbeta repertoires from subjects exposed to, actively infected with, or recovered from COVID-19 were included in the dataset. The repertoires were released in a freely available public database meant as a resource for research on the immune response to SARS-CoV-2. Samples came from the ongoing ImmuneRACE study (first 160 participants) plus 1,254 subjects from 6 global collaborators. The prospective study material was composed of cDNA or gDNA derived from T cells, B-cell-depleted T cells, or PBMCs. Where HLA class I and class II types were available, the types were taken from metadata supplied by the sample provider, not from assay-based typing.

Findings and caveats that apply to the study as a whole: Clinical and demographic metadata were provided uncurated, with the amount varying by source and participant.

V was cut back by 6 bases and J by 2 bases, leaving a gap of 13 bases between them. The germline V gene encodes CDR1 MDHEN and CDR2 SYDVKM. The CDR3 numbers 15 residues from cysteine through phenylalanine. The only DNA kept is the CDR3, 45 bases in frame from the first base. This clone showed up many times. The antigen it recognizes is unknown. Qualities for individual bases were not recorded, and no much larger clone is one base off. Collaborating institutions collected whole blood in K2EDTA tubes following their own protocols. Collaborator samples were shipped for TCRbeta analysis as frozen whole blood, isolated PBMCs, or DNA extracted from either sample type. TCRbeta CDR3 regions were amplified from genomic DNA by means of the immunoSEQ Assay, a bias-controlled multiplex PCR. Per the original workflow: Within the assay, amplification of reference gene primers was used to estimate how many nucleated cells each sample contained. Sequence reads were collapsed and filtered to measure the absolute abundance of every unique TCRbeta CDR3 rearrangement. For each sample, productive Simpson clonality was calculated as the square root of Simpson's diversity index over productive rearrangements. The source is immuneACCESS, and TCRdb retained only in-frame sequences with V and J called. Part of the clones is not carried over; for the studies checked, unresolved V genes explain less than half of this, and the remainder is unexplained. The V and J calls and clone size come from that table; D and trimming were worked out from the DNA. This sample gives about 89,000 clones in total; 72% of them show up just once. The ten largest make up 14% of the sample.

The rearrangement combines TRBV28 with TRBJ2-2; a weak D assignment points to TRBD2 (5 bases agree). Sample: peripheral blood. This TCR derives from a woman older than 75 with acute or convalescent COVID-19. At the DNA level, the sequence is TGTGCCAGCAGACGTGCGGACTTTAACACCGGGGAGCTGTTTTTT. This translates into CASRRADFNTGELFF.